What follows are 31 T cell receptor beta chains derived from one specimen sequenced in a study of CD8+CD57+ T cells in acquired aplastic anemia. Before being chosen for sequencing, patients had shown CD8+CD57+ cell expansion by flow cytometry. Profiling that covered TCR beta VDJ and CDR3 relied on genomic DNA as its template. One entry per CDR3 protein, called by TCRdb with MiXCR from the reads. The sample lists around 430,000 distinct CDR3 sequences; over 25% were seen once. The sample comprised sorted CD4+, CD8+, or CD8+CD57+ T cells (not recorded which) from PBMCs. The receptor source for this set is a human donor with aplastic anemia.

This clonotype has more than one count but fewer than ten. CDR3 sequence (DNA): TGTGCCAGCAGAGGGCCGCGCTCTGAGACCCAGTACTTC. The encoded protein is CASRGPRSETQYF. The chain has TRBV2 and TRBJ2-5; D is undetermined. Germline loops: CDR1 SNHLY, CDR2 FYNNEI. CDR3 length equals 13 residues. Trimming took 6 bases from V and 5 from J, leaving 13 bases between them.

This clonotype showed up just a few times. J is TRBJ2-5 and V is TRBV7-9, with D perhaps assigned TRBD1 or TRBD2 (6 bases each). The germline gives CDR1 SEHNR, CDR2 FQNEAQ (reference sequence). Trimming shortened V by 1 base and J by 6 bases, and 12 bases separated the two germline ends. CDR3 length: 14 residues. The CDR3 DNA follows: TGTGCCAGCAGCTTAGAAAGGAGGGGGAAGACCCAGTACTTC. This translates into CASSLERRGKTQYF.

The chain recombines TRBV11-2 with TRBJ2-7; TRBD1 aligns across 7 bases. Germline values: CDR1 SGHAT, CDR2 FQNNGV. The CDR3 is 18 residues long. The J segment lost 2 bases and the V segment lost 4 bases, leaving 17 bases of the junction unmatched. The CDR3 spells CASSWTGVGTPLPYEQYF. DNA for the CDR3: TGTGCCAGCAGCTGGACAGGCGTAGGGACCCCACTTCCCTACGAGCAGTACTTC.

Concerning this clonotype itself: With a much larger clone just one base away, this may be a read error. The chain couples TRBV7-9 to TRBJ2-5, with 7 bases lining up with TRBD2. The CDR3 is made up of 14 amino acids. Looked up from germline, CDR1 is SEHNR and CDR2 is FQNEAQ (reference sequence). CDR3 nucleotides: TGTGCCAGCAGCTTTCCAGGGAGGGCAGAGGCCCAGTACTTC. This translates into CASSFPGRAEAQYF.

The V and J genes are TRBV7-6 and TRBJ1-1; D is possibly TRBD1 (5 bases). The germline V gene encodes CDR1 SGHVS and CDR2 FNYEAQ. V was pared by 3 bases and J by 10 bases, with 18 bases between. There are 14 residues in the CDR3. For the CDR3, the DNA is TGTGCCAGCAGCTTTGGGACTGCCCAGGATTCAGCTTTCTTT. It translates to CASSFGTAQDSAFF.

The chain carries TRBV9 and TRBJ1-5, with D unclear. Germline V lookup: CDR1 SGDLS, CDR2 YYNGEE. CDR3 length equals 12 residues. The V end was cut by 5 bases, the J end by 9 bases, with 12 bases between. CDR3 in DNA: TGTGCCAGCAGTCCGAGGATCGGGCCCCAGCATTTT. As protein: CASSPRIGPQHF.

The chain combines TRBV11-2 with TRBJ2-3, with D possibly matching TRBD2 (5 bases). CDR1 and CDR2 from the germline V gene are SGHAT and FQNNGV. This CDR3 is 15 amino acids long. Trimming took 0 bases from V and 5 from J, leaving 12 bases between them. CDR3 nucleotides: TGTGCCAGCAGCTTAGAACTATCCCGGGGAGATACGCAGTATTTT. Protein: CASSLELSRGDTQYF.

This clonotype was picked up a small number of times. The chain employs TRBV6-1 and TRBJ1-5; the D gene is possibly TRBD1 (6 bases). Germline V gene data show CDR1 as MNHNS and CDR2 as SASEGT. V shed 6 bases and J shed 4 bases, with 19 bases lying between them. This CDR3 region has 16 residues. In DNA, the CDR3 is TGTGCCAGCAGCGCCGTTGGGGGGCTCTGGAATCAGCCCCAGCATTTT. Its protein product is CASSAVGGLWNQPQHF.

This clonotype has just a few counts. This chain connects TRBV5-6 to TRBJ2-5, with TRBD1 as a possible D gene (6 bases). This CDR3 has 15 residues. Per germline, CDR1 SGHDT and CDR2 YYEEEE. The V and J ends lost 4 bases and 4 bases respectively, with 17 bases between them. CDR3 bases: TGTGCCAGCAGCATCCCAGGGGTATTATCAGAGACCCAGTACTTC. It translates to CASSIPGVLSETQYF.

This chain uses TRBV2 with TRBJ1-4, with TRBD1 as a possible D gene (5 bases). This CDR3 is 14 amino acids long. In germline, CDR1 is SNHLY, CDR2 FYNNEI. Trimming removed 6 bases at V and 11 bases at J, with 19 bases between. The CDR3 is CASSVDSGRRKLFF. The CDR3 coding sequence is TGTGCCAGCAGCGTCGACAGCGGTCGGCGGAAACTGTTTTTT. Full variable domain (rest looked up from reference TRBV2 and TRBJ1-4): EPEVTQTPSHQVTQMGQEVILRCVPISNHLYFYWYRQILGQKVEFLVSFYNNEISEKSEIFDDQFSVERPDGSNFTLKIRSTKLEDSAMYFCASSVDSGRRKLFFGSGTQLSVL.

This clonotype has just a few counts. V usage is TRBV5-1 and J usage is TRBJ1-6; D gene unclear. The CDR3 contains 15 residues. From germline, CDR1 is SGHRS and CDR2 YFSETQ. The V and J ends lost 7 bases and 7 bases respectively, with 18 bases between them. In nucleotides, the CDR3 is TGCGCCAGCTCACTATCGGGAGAGAAGAATTCACCCCTCCACTTT. It yields the protein CASSLSGEKNSPLHF.

This clonotype has a count of ten or more. The chain joins TRBV5-1 to TRBJ1-1; D uncertain. The CDR3 loop spans 12 amino acids. Trimming removed 4 bases at V and 6 bases at J, with 10 bases between. Germline-derived CDR1 and CDR2 are SGHRS and YFSETQ. The CDR3 protein is CASSRPGAEAFF. The DNA of the CDR3 is TGCGCCAGCAGCCGACCGGGAGCTGAAGCTTTCTTT.

This clonotype was counted a few times. The rearrangement links TRBV19 to TRBJ2-7; 7 positions match TRBD2. Trimming at V came to 1 base and at J to 5 bases, leaving 14 bases not matched to a gene. The CDR3 totals 17 residues. The V gene's germline CDR1 is LNHDA and CDR2 SQIVND (reference sequence). This CDR3 reads CASSIGFQAGASDEQYF. CDR3 bases: TGTGCCAGTAGTATAGGGTTTCAGGCGGGAGCTTCCGACGAGCAGTACTTC. Variable domain in full (rest from reference TRBV19 and TRBJ2-7): DGGITQSPKYLFRKEGQNVTLSCEQNLNHDAMYWYRQDPGQGLRLIYYSQIVNDFQKGDIAEGYSVSREKKESFPLTVTSAQKNPTAFYLCASSIGFQAGASDEQYFGPGTRLTVT.

This clonotype appeared many times. The chain is built from TRBV2 and TRBJ2-7; D is undetermined. The germline V gene has CDR1 SNHLY and CDR2 FYNNEI. CDR3 length: 11 residues. Deletions cut 7 bases from V and 1 base from J, with 5 bases between. The CDR3 coding sequence is TGTGCCAGCATAGAGTCCTACGAGCAGTACTTC. Translation: CASIESYEQYF.

This clonotype was seen only a few times. The chain uses TRBV25-1 and TRBJ2-1; 8 nucleotides line up with TRBD1. CDR1 is MGHDK and CDR2 is SYGVNS in the germline V gene. The CDR3 contains 18 residues. Trimming at V came to 6 bases and at J to 6 bases, leaving 19 bases not matched to a gene. This CDR3 is CASSLGGVYGQGANEQFF. In DNA, the CDR3 is TGTGCCAGCAGCTTGGGGGGCGTATACGGACAGGGAGCCAATGAGCAGTTCTTC.

In this sample, this clonotype turned up many times. V usage is TRBV10-3 and J usage is TRBJ1-1, with 10 bases matching TRBD1. The CDR3 contains 15 residues. J gave up 5 bases and V 7 bases, and 10 bases lay outside the gene matches. The germline V gene encodes CDR1 ENHRY and CDR2 SYGVKD. The CDR3 spells CAIKTGTGVWTEAFF. The CDR3 region has the DNA TGTGCCATCAAAACCGGGACAGGGGTTTGGACTGAAGCTTTCTTT.

This clonotype was counted only a few times. The J gene is TRBJ2-3, the V gene TRBV11-1; maybe TRBD1 (6 bases). Germline V lookup: CDR1 SGHAT, CDR2 FQDESV (reference sequence). This CDR3 spans 15 amino acids. V gave up 1 base and J gave up 2 bases, with 10 bases separating them. CDR3 residues: CASSLVGAITDTQYF. The CDR3 region has the DNA TGTGCCAGCAGCTTAGTGGGGGCGATCACAGATACGCAGTATTTT.

This clonotype came up a few times. This chain joins TRBV7-8 and TRBJ1-6; D is unclear. The germline V gene has CDR1 SGHVS and CDR2 FQNEAQ. The V and J ends lost 6 bases and 10 bases respectively, with 10 bases between them. This CDR3 has 12 amino acids. The CDR3 spells CASSSGLSPLHF. CDR3 in DNA: TGTGCCAGCAGTTCAGGTCTGTCACCCCTCCACTTT.

The chain uses TRBV12-3 or TRBV12-4 and TRBJ1-1; D gene ambiguous. The CDR3 contains 12 residues. Between the trimmed V and J ends, which lost 3 bases and 3 bases, there was a span of 5 bases. CDR3: CASSFGDTEAFF. The CDR3 DNA reads as TGTGCCAGCAGTTTTGGGGACACTGAAGCTTTCTTT.

The chain is built from TRBV29-1 and TRBJ2-7, with 9 nucleotides matching TRBD2. This CDR3 spans 16 amino acids. Germline V gene data show CDR1 as SQVTM and CDR2 as ANQGSEA. Trimming took 0 bases from V and 6 from J; bases not matched to a gene: 12. The CDR3 region is CSVEENSGTSLCEQYF. CDR3 nucleotide sequence: TGCAGCGTTGAAGAAAACTCCGGGACTAGCTTGTGCGAGCAGTACTTC.

This clonotype was seen repeatedly, ten times or more. The chain combines TRBV29-1 with TRBJ1-1; 9 positions agree with TRBD1. The J segment lost 6 bases and the V segment lost 6 bases, leaving 8 bases of the junction unmatched. Germline CDR1 SQVTM, CDR2 ANQGSEA. The CDR3 totals 13 residues. CDR3 sequence reads: CSVVGQGNPEAFF. The CDR3 region has the DNA TGCAGCGTGGTGGGACAGGGCAACCCTGAAGCTTTCTTT.

The table lists this clonotype with a count of one. The chain has TRBV12-3 or TRBV12-4 and TRBJ2-7, with 8 nucleotides matching TRBD1. The CDR3 has 15 residues. Trimming took 5 bases from V and 6 from J; bases not matched to a gene: 12. For the CDR3, the DNA is TGTGCCAGCAGTGAACTTCCGGGACAGGTTTTCGAGCAGTACTTC. This gives the protein CASSELPGQVFEQYF.

This clonotype was picked up a small number of times. This rearrangement joins TRBV7-3 to TRBJ2-2; TRBD2 matches at 7 bases. With V trimmed by 6 bases and J by 5 bases, 9 bases remained unmatched. Germline CDR1 reads SGHTA; CDR2 reads FQGTGA. The CDR3 consists of 15 residues. Written as DNA, the CDR3 is TGTGCCAGCAGGGCGAGGGAGGGTGGAACCGGGGAGCTGTTTTTT. Translated: CASRAREGGTGELFF.

V is TRBV7-2 and J is TRBJ1-1; tentatively, D is TRBD1 (5 bases). Trimming pared 9 bases from V and 4 bases from J, leaving 15 bases between. Germline V gene data show CDR1 as SGHTA and CDR2 as FQGNSA. The CDR3 consists of 13 residues. The chain's CDR3 is CASAGGGGTEAFF. CDR3 sequence (DNA): TGTGCCAGTGCGGGGGGGGGGGGCACTGAAGCTTTCTTT.

This clonotype was recorded many times. V is TRBV6-6 and J is TRBJ1-5; no firm D call. With 2 bases removed from V and 7 bases from J, the gap between germline ends came to 9 bases. The CDR3 has 13 amino acids. CDR1 is MNHNY, CDR2 SVGAGI, per germline (reference sequence). The CDR3 coding sequence is TGTGCCAGCAGTTACGGGTTCGGCCAGCCCCAGCATTTT. This codes for CASSYGFGQPQHF.

This clonotype appeared once. The chain employs TRBV25-1 and TRBJ2-7; 8 bases line up with TRBD2. Germline CDR1 is MGHDK and CDR2 is SYGVNS. The CDR3 runs 15 residues. Germline trimming cut 11 bases from V and 3 bases from J; bases unmatched to any gene: 15. CDR3 sequence reads: CARRFEAGALYEQYF. The CDR3 DNA reads as TGTGCCCGACGTTTCGAAGCGGGGGCCCTCTACGAGCAGTACTTC.

A note on this clonotype: This may stem from a read error, because a much larger clone lies one nucleotide away. The chain couples TRBV20-1 to TRBJ2-7; tentative D call: TRBD1 (6 bases). The germline V and J ends were trimmed by 7 bases and 2 bases, with 12 bases remaining between them. The CDR3 contains 12 residues. Germline V lookup: CDR1 DFQATT, CDR2 SNEGSKA (reference sequence). The CDR3 DNA is TGCAGTGTCGGGGACACCCCCTACGAGCAGTACTTC. Translating it yields CSVGDTPYEQYF.

V and J are TRBV5-4 and TRBJ2-2, with 12 bases matching TRBD2. From germline, CDR1 is SGHNT and CDR2 YYREEE (reference sequence). V was pared by 1 base and J by 6 bases, with 7 bases of the junction left unmatched. The CDR3 is made up of 17 amino acids. The CDR3 bases are TGTGCCAGCAGCTTGTCCCTAGCGGGAGGGCCGGCCGGGGAGCTGTTTTTT. Translating it yields CASSLSLAGGPAGELFF. Variable domain in full (rest from reference TRBV5-4 and TRBJ2-2): ETGVTQSPTHLIKTRGQQVTLRCSSQSGHNTVSWYQQALGQGPQFIFQYYREEENGRGNFPPRFSGLQFPNYSSELNVNALELDDSALYLCASSLSLAGGPAGELFFGEGSRLTVL.

Only a few counts were recorded for this clonotype. The gene calls are TRBV12-5 and TRBJ1-1, with D possibly matching TRBD1 (5 bases). V dropped 4 bases and J dropped 1 base, with 13 bases sitting between them. Germline CDR1 LGHNT, CDR2 FRNRAP. This CDR3 spans 15 amino acids. The CDR3 DNA follows: TGTGCTAGTGGTTCATATTGGGGGGAGAACACTGAAGCTTTCTTT. Protein: CASGSYWGENTEAFF.

This clonotype showed up just a few times. This sequence joins TRBV5-1 and TRBJ1-4; D possibly corresponds to TRBD1 (6 bases). From germline, CDR1 is SGHRS and CDR2 YFSETQ. V was clipped by 3 bases and J by 6 bases, with 9 bases between them. The CDR3 runs to 13 residues. The CDR3, as DNA: TGCGCCAGCAGCTACAGGGTGGATGAAAAACTGTTTTTT. Its translation: CASSYRVDEKLFF.

This clonotype was recorded at least ten times. This chain joins TRBV14 and TRBJ2-7; D remains unclear. V lost 4 bases and J lost 2, with 3 bases in between. CDR1 is SGHDN, CDR2 FVKESK, per germline. CDR3 length equals 11 residues. The CDR3 sequence is CASSRTYEQYF. CDR3 nucleotide sequence: TGTGCCAGCAGCCGAACCTACGAGCAGTACTTC.